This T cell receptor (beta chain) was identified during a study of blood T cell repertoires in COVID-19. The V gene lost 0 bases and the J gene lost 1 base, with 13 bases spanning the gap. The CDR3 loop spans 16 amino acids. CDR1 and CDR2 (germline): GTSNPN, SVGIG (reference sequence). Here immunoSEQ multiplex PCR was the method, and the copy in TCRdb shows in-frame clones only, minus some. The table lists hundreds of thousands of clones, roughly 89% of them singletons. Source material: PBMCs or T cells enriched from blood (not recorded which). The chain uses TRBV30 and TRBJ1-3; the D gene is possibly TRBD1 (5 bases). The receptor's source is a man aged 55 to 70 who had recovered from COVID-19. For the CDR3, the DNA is TGTGCCTGGAGTGTAACCCACCGGGGGTCTGGAAACACCATATATTTT. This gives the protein CAWSVTHRGSGNTIYF.